The source of this T cell receptor beta chain is a study of identical twins. Via MiXCR, TCRdb re-called the 5' RACE reads, giving one row per CDR3 protein. The repertoire consists of 1.5 million to 2 million distinct CDR3 sequences, with roughly 35% occurring once and the leading ten covering 0.25% to 0.3%. This CDR3 is built from 13 residues. With 3 bases removed from V and 4 bases from J, the gap between germline ends came to 10 bases. Germline lookup yields CDR1 SGHRS and CDR2 YFSETQ. The chain carries TRBV5-1 and TRBJ1-1; no firm D call. The sequenced sample was cord blood. This TCR was recovered from a newborn girl in good health. CDR3 in amino acids: CASSSRPGTEAFF. The DNA for the CDR3 is TGCGCCAGCAGCTCCCGACCGGGCACTGAAGCTTTCTTT. Variable domain in full (rest from reference TRBV5-1 and TRBJ1-1): KAGVTQTPRYLIKTRGQQVTLSCSPISGHRSVSWYQQTPGQGLQFLFEYFSETQRNKGNFPGRFSGRQFSNSRSEMNVSTLELGDSALYLCASSSRPGTEAFFGQGTRLTVV.